This T cell receptor (beta chain) was recovered during a study of blood T cell repertoires in COVID-19. In the study overall: Specimens from acute and convalescent COVID-19 originated in the United States, Italy and Spain.

This CDR3 contains 13 residues. The germline V gene encodes CDR1 MNHEY and CDR2 SVGAGI. V shed 7 bases and J 5 bases; nucleotides not matched to a gene: 5. Authors' processing steps: The authors estimated nucleated cell counts from reference gene primer amplification. Clones were read by immunoSEQ multiplex PCR, and TCRdb kept only the in-frame ones, dropping some. The D gene and trimming were derived from the DNA, and the V and J assignments and clone size from that table. The table has around 480,000 clones, roughly 88% seen once. This clonotype originated in a woman aged 50 to 65 with COVID-19, enrolled during active disease. The material sequenced was peripheral blood. The rearrangement links TRBV6-5 to TRBJ1-5; 7 bases fit TRBD1. The CDR3 spells CASTSTGHQPQHF. For the CDR3, the DNA is TGTGCCAGCACTTCGACAGGGCATCAGCCCCAGCATTTT.